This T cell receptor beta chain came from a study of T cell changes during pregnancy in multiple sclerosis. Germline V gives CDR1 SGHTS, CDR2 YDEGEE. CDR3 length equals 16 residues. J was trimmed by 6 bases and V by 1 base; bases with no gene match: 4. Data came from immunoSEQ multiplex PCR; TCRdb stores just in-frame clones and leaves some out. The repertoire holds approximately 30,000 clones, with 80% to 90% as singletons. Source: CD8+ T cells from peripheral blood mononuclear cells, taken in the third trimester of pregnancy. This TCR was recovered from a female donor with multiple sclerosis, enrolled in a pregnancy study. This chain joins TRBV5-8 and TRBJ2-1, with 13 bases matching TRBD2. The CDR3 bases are TGTGCCAGCAGCTTGACTAGCGGGAGGGCTGGCAATGAGCAGTTCTTC. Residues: CASSLTSGRAGNEQFF.